Listed below are T cell receptor beta chains from one sample, sequenced in a study of blood T cell repertoires in COVID-19. Only in-frame clones appear in the TCRdb table, and some are missing; sequencing was by immunoSEQ multiplex PCR. The data hold some 350,000 clones, with about 87% observed a single time. The source material was peripheral blood. The source of these receptors is a woman aged 45-65 years with COVID-19, enrolled during active disease. Each CDR3 is given with its conserved first and last residue. The order of the fields is J gene, D gene, clone size, V gene, CDR3 protein, CDR3 DNA. D genes are given only for firm matches. Expanded clones are given a class, and other clones once, few, many or no size at all.

TRBJ2-3 | . | . | TRBV5-1 | CASSKAGGGTDTQYF | TGCGCCAGCAGCAAGGCGGGCGGAGGCACAGATACGCAGTATTTT
TRBJ2-3 | TRBD1 | . | TRBV25-1 | CASRGTGLDTQYF | TGTGCCAGCAGGGGGACAGGTTTAGATACGCAGTATTTT
TRBJ2-1 | TRBD2 | . | TRBV7-9 | CASSHREGNEQFF | TGTGCCAGCAGCCACCGGGAGGGCAATGAGCAGTTCTTC
TRBJ2-3 | TRBD2 | once | TRBV19 | CASSTRGTSGRNTQYF | TGTGCCAGTAGTACCCGCGGGACTAGCGGGAGAAATACGCAGTATTTT
TRBJ2-7 | TRBD2 | . | TRBV11-2 | CASSLDGGGLFSYEQYF | TGTGCCAGCAGCTTAGACGGGGGAGGGCTGTTTTCTTACGAGCAGTACTTC
TRBJ1-3 | . | . | TRBV29-1 | CSVLGQELNTIYF | TGCAGCGTTTTGGGCCAAGAATTAAACACCATATATTTT
TRBJ1-2 | TRBD1 | . | TRBV19 | CASQLGTGTGDLYTF | TGTGCCAGCCAACTAGGGACCGGGACAGGGGATTTGTACACCTTC
TRBJ2-3 | . | once | TRBV24-1 | CATARSRAGLDTQYF | TGTGCCACCGCGAGGTCCAGGGCGGGATTGGATACGCAGTATTTT
TRBJ2-2 | . | . | TRBV5-5 | CASSIAGVNTGELFF | TGTGCCAGCAGCATAGCAGGGGTGAACACCGGGGAGCTGTTTTTT
TRBJ1-1 | TRBD1 | . | TRBV19 | CASSDRDEYTEAFF | TGTGCCAGTAGTGACAGGGATGAGTACACTGAAGCTTTCTTT
TRBJ1-2 | TRBD1 | . | TRBV18 | CASSPTQQGDSGYTF | TGTGCCAGCTCACCAACTCAACAGGGGGATAGTGGCTACACCTTC
TRBJ2-3 | . | . | TRBV27 | CASRVGGGITDTQYF | TGTGCCAGCAGAGTCGGTGGAGGTATCACAGATACGCAGTATTTT
TRBJ1-6 | . | . | TRBV18 | CASSPGVRVYNSPLHF | TGTGCCAGCTCACCTGGAGTTCGAGTTTATAATTCACCCCTCCACTTT
TRBJ2-1 | . | . | TRBV18 | CASSPEVLGSNEQFF | TGTGCCAGCTCACCGGAGGTATTGGGATCCAATGAGCAGTTCTTC
TRBJ1-1 | . | . | TRBV18 | CASSPPNRERGTEAFF | TGTGCCAGCTCACCACCGAACAGGGAGAGGGGCACTGAAGCTTTCTTT
TRBJ1-1 | TRBD1 | . | TRBV7-3 | CASSSRTGGAIGTEAFF | TGTGCCAGCAGCTCCAGAACAGGGGGCGCGATCGGGACTGAAGCTTTCTTT
TRBJ1-3 | . | . | TRBV6-1 | CASSDQGRSGNTIYF | TGTGCCAGCAGTGATCAGGGGCGAAGTGGAAACACCATATATTTT